A selection of T cell receptor beta chains follows, all from one sample in a study of CXCR3-negative and CXCR3-positive naive CD8 T cells. Reprocessing the 5' RACE reads, TCRdb reports a single entry for every CDR3 protein and omits DNA. The sample is made up of some 150,000 distinct CDR3 sequences, and the top ten hold roughly 0.27% of it. What was sequenced was naive CXCR3+ CD8+ T cells from blood. The receptors here all came from a human donor in good health. Some clones in this sample may be carry-over from other donors' samples. CDR3s include the opening cysteine and the closing phenylalanine or tryptophan.

TRBJ2-7	TRBV28	CASSSGQGLDYEQYF
TRBJ2-1	TRBV4-2	CASSQELSSYNEQFF
TRBJ2-1	TRBV30	CAWSESGSYNEQFF
TRBJ2-3	TRBV6-4	CASSPAGLAGVNTQYF
TRBJ2-1	TRBV28	CASSFGEGEQFF
TRBJ2-3	TRBV29-1	CSIGQGPDTQYF
TRBJ1-1	TRBV4-3	CASSQDRGLNTEAFF
TRBJ2-1	TRBV14	CASSQEGDTPGDEQFF
TRBJ2-7	TRBV10-2	CASWAPYSYEQYF
TRBJ2-3	TRBV20-1	CSAPRLAGGSTDTQYF
TRBJ1-6	TRBV12-3/TRBV12-4	CASSLAGGGRNSPLHF
TRBJ1-2	TRBV7-9	CASSFSETNYGYTF
TRBJ2-7	TRBV6-1	CASRIFGTGYEQYF
TRBJ2-3	TRBV14	CASSQPRDRVEDTQYF
TRBJ2-2	TRBV5-4	CASSSLSGGYTGELFF
TRBJ1-1	TRBV20-1	CSARDSRGARIDTEAFF
TRBJ1-2	TRBV29-1	CSVDRGVDGYTF
TRBJ2-1	TRBV29-1	CSADRGRGPHNEQFF
TRBJ1-1	TRBV29-1	CSAETDWTGLNTEAFF
TRBJ2-5	TRBV6-5	CASSYLSGTGETQYF
TRBJ1-2	TRBV19	CASSPPTGAGYTF
TRBJ1-1	TRBV30	CAWFKGGEGTEAFF
TRBJ2-5	TRBV10-2	CASTLTGGYGETQYF
TRBJ1-5	TRBV4-2	CASSQDPFGNQPQQF
TRBJ2-5	TRBV5-1	CASSKTLDRGDDETQYF
TRBJ2-5	TRBV6-5	CASRLAGGETQYF
TRBJ2-2	TRBV5-6	CASSLDHRGPNTGELFF
TRBJ2-7	TRBV29-1	CSVAGLADSSYEQYF
TRBJ2-7	TRBV7-9	CASSLWGREQYF
TRBJ2-5	TRBV7-2	CASSPGPQETQYF
TRBJ1-5	TRBV7-9	CASSERGVGQPQHF
TRBJ2-5	TRBV28	CASNSRELPQETQYF
TRBJ2-7	TRBV14	CASSPTGSGYEQYF
TRBJ2-2	TRBV7-7	CASSSLGQGYTGELFF
TRBJ1-1	TRBV19	CASSIDAQEPEAFF
TRBJ1-1	TRBV4-2	CASSQGRDTTEAFF
TRBJ2-7	TRBV7-2	CASSLLSGAANEQYF
TRBJ2-1	TRBV7-9	CASSPISGSYNEQFF
TRBJ2-7	TRBV20-1	CSARDPGESYEQYF
TRBJ2-1	TRBV7-3	CASSLGVAGPYNEQFF
TRBJ2-1	TRBV29-1	CSVEPTYNEQFF
TRBJ1-2	TRBV25-1	CASSELETGGDYGYTF
TRBJ1-1	TRBV6-1	CASSELGDNTEAFF
TRBJ1-2	TRBV4-2	CASSRNLLVYGYTF
TRBJ2-2	TRBV14	CASSQGGRTGGPNTGELFF
TRBJ1-1	TRBV30	CACTGMNTEAFF
TRBJ2-1	TRBV28	CASSLRTSFGEQFF
TRBJ1-2	TRBV29-1	CSVPRAELYGYTF
TRBJ2-1	TRBV12-3/TRBV12-4	CASSLGGNSYNEQFF
TRBJ2-7	TRBV29-1	CSVDADASPKQYF
TRBJ2-2	TRBV29-1	CSGQGAGGELFF
TRBJ2-7	TRBV29-1	CSVPDRGGEQYF
TRBJ2-7	TRBV29-1	CSVGTPGGTYEQYF